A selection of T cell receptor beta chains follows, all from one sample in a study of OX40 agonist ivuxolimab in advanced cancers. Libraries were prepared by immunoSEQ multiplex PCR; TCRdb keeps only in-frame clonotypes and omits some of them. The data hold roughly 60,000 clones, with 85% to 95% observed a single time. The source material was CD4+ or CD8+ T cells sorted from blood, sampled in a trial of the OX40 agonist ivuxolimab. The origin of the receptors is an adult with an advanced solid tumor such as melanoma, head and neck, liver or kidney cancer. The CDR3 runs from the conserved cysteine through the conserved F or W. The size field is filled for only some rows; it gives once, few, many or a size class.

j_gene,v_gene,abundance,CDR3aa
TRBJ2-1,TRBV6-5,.,CASSYGESYNEQFF
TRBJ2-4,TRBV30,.,CSYGLALAKNIQYF
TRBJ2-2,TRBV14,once,CASSLLGAGGPNTGELFF
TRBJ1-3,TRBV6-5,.,CASSYDISGNTIYF
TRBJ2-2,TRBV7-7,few,CASSSQTAGELFF
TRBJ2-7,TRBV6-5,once,CASSPDRTYEQYF
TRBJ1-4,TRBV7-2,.,CASRRDRITNEKLFF
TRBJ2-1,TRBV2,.,CASRTQSWGLAAYNEQFF
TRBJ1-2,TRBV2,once,CASSESPDRHYGYTF
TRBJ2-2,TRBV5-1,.,CASSLRLAGDTGELFF
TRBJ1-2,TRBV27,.,CASTPRGDYAGYTF
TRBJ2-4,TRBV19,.,CASSRPGQGSQNIQYF
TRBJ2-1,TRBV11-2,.,CASSTGGSSYNEQFF
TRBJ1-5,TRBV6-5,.,CASSYSPYSNQPQHF
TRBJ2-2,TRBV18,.,CASSSLTDSTGELFF
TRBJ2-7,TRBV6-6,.,CASRTVYEQYF
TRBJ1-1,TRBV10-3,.,CAISETMGLNTEAFF
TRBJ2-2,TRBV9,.,CASSPRTANTGELFF
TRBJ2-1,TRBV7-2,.,CASSPNVINEQFF
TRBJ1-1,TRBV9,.,CASSAQGAGLGTEAFF
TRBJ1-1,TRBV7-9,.,CASSQSRREAEAFF
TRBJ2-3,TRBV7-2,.,CASSLEGPITDTQYF
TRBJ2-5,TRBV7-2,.,CASRTHKAGRETQYF
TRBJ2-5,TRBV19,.,CASSIDMGTGQETQYF
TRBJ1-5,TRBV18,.,CASSPQGSVGGQPQHF
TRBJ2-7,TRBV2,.,CASSVAGSYEQYF
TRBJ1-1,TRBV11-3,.,CASSLLGGRITEAFF
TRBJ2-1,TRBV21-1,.,CASSLRTSRGGRNEQFF
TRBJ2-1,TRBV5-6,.,CASKKASSNNEQFF
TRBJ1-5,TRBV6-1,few,CASRKQTGAQPQHF
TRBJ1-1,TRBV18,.,CASSPGGGRSTEAFF
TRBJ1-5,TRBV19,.,CASRVGGDNQPQHF
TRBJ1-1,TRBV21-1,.,CASSKVGRTGIVDTEAFF
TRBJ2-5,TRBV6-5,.,CASNKVGETQYF
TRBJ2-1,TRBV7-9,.,CASSRQKDRDNEQFF
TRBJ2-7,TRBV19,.,CASASWTSVAYEQYF
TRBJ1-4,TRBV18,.,CASSPEGGRANEKLFF
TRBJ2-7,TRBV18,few,CASSPQDRAHEQYF
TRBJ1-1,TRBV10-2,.,CASKLQGAMNTEAFF
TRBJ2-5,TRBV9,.,CASTLGPRSGIQETQYF
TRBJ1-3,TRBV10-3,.,CATETTGNTIYF
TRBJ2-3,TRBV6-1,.,CASRLIYRNTQYF
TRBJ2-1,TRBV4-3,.,CASSQRKGLYNEQFF
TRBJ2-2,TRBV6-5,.,CASSYRNTNTGELFF
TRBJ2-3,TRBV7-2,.,CASSPRDRGPDTQYF
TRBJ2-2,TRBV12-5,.,CASGLSTGGTGELFF
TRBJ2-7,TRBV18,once,CASSTGTPATYEQYF
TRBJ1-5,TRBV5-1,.,CASSLVGPGQPQHF
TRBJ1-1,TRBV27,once,CASSLGGGDTEAFF
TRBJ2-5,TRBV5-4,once,CASSFKLAGEETQYF
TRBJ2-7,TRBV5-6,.,CASSPLGGSSYEQYF
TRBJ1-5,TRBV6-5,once,CASSDYRGQPQHF